This entry lists 27 T cell receptor beta chains sequenced from one sample in a study of blood T cell repertoires in COVID-19. TCRdb's table, derived via immunoSEQ multiplex PCR, lists solely in-frame clones and lacks some. The sample yields fewer than 130,000 clones, approximately 90% seen once. The sequenced sample was peripheral blood. Source of these receptors: a woman in her 50s with acute or convalescent COVID-19.

This chain joins TRBV19 and TRBJ1-1; D unclear. V shed 1 base and J shed 1 base, with 10 bases lying between them. The CDR3 covers 15 residues. Germline values: CDR1 LNHDA, CDR2 SQIVND (reference sequence). This CDR3 is CASSIGGVKNTEAFF. Here the CDR3 DNA reads TGTGCCAGTAGTATAGGAGGCGTAAAGAACACTGAAGCTTTCTTT.

The chain carries TRBV2 and TRBJ1-3; unclear D gene. The CDR3 runs 12 residues. Trimming took off 3 bases at V and 3 bases at J, with 3 bases between the two ends. In germline, CDR1 is SNHLY, CDR2 FYNNEI. The CDR3 bases are TGTGCCAGCAGTGACAGTGGAAACACCATATATTTT. This sequence encodes CASSDSGNTIYF.

This clone occurred a few times. This chain uses TRBV19 with TRBJ1-5, with D possibly being TRBD1 (5 bases). CDR3 length: 16 amino acids. Between the trimmed V and J ends, which lost 3 bases and 2 bases, there was a span of 14 bases. The V gene's germline CDR1 is LNHDA and CDR2 SQIVND (reference sequence). DNA for the CDR3: TGTGCCAGTAGTATTCGGCAGGGTGGAGGCAATCAGCCCCAGCATTTT. This codes for CASSIRQGGGNQPQHF.

The genes are TRBV6-5 and TRBJ2-7; TRBD1 matches 7 bases. Germline lookup yields CDR1 MNHEY and CDR2 SVGAGI. This CDR3 region has 14 residues. V shed 7 bases and J 2 bases; nucleotides not matched to a gene: 8. The CDR3 nucleotides read TGTGCCAGCACCCCAACCGGGACAGCCTACGAGCAGTACTTC. This sequence encodes CASTPTGTAYEQYF.

This clone occurred once. The chain uses TRBV25-1 and TRBJ2-1; a possible D gene is TRBD1 (5 bases). Germline CDR1 and CDR2: MGHDK and SYGVNS. V shed 6 bases and J shed 3 bases, with 15 bases lying between them. This CDR3 region has 15 residues. DNA of the CDR3: TGTGCCAGCAGCCCCAATCTGGGGCGCTACAATGAGCAGTTCTTC. Translated, it gives CASSPNLGRYNEQFF.

V gene TRBV5-8 combines with J gene TRBJ1-5; D is unclear. The V gene's germline CDR1 is SGHTS and CDR2 YDEGEE. Between the trimmed V and J ends, which lost 0 bases and 2 bases, there was a span of 12 bases. The CDR3 covers 16 residues. The CDR3: CASSLGQALRNQPQHF. The CDR3 coding sequence is TGTGCCAGCAGCTTGGGGCAGGCGCTACGCAATCAGCCCCAGCATTTT.

This chain links TRBV6-2 or TRBV6-3 with TRBJ2-1, with 10 nucleotides matching TRBD2. In germline, CDR1 is MNHEY, CDR2 SVGEGT. This CDR3 contains 19 residues. Trimming took 1 base from V and 0 from J; bases not matched to a gene: 9. The CDR3 sequence: CASSYLTSGDYSSYNEQFF. The CDR3 DNA reads TGTGCCAGCAGTTACTTAACTAGCGGGGACTATAGCTCCTACAATGAGCAGTTCTTC.

The chain joins TRBV6-5 to TRBJ1-6, with no clear D. From germline, CDR1 is MNHEY and CDR2 SVGAGI. Trimming cost V 5 bases and J 7 bases, with 12 bases left between them. The length of the CDR3 is 14 residues. The CDR3 region is CASSPRTGNSPLHF. The CDR3, as DNA: TGTGCCAGCAGTCCACGGACGGGGAATTCACCCCTCCACTTT.

The chain combines TRBV27 with TRBJ2-1, with a weak D call TRBD2 (7 bases). Between the trimmed V and J ends, which lost 8 bases and 12 bases, there was a span of 29 bases. In germline, CDR1 is MNHEY, CDR2 SMNVEV (reference sequence). CDR3 length equals 16 residues. This CDR3 reads CASAGSEVGGQAVQFF. DNA of the CDR3: TGTGCCAGCGCCGGTTCGGAGGTGGGGGGGCAGGCGGTGCAGTTCTTC.

This clone was observed once. V is TRBV18 and J is TRBJ1-6; TRBD1 agrees at 9 bases. The germline V gene encodes CDR1 KGHSH and CDR2 LQKENI. V gave up 4 bases and J gave up 7 bases; unmatched junction bases: 2. CDR3 length: 14 amino acids. CDR3 coding DNA: TGTGCCAGCTCACTCGGACAGGGGAATTCACCCCTCCACTTT. It yields the protein CASSLGQGNSPLHF.

This clone was seen just once. This chain connects TRBV3-1 (or the pseudogene TRBV3-2) to TRBJ2-1; 9 nucleotides line up with TRBD1. J was trimmed by 4 bases and V by 4 bases; bases with no gene match: 2. The CDR3 totals 14 residues. Germline V CDR1 and CDR2: LGHDT, YNNKEL (reference sequence). CDR3 nucleotide sequence: TGTGCCAGCAGCCCAGACAGGGGGTACAATGAGCAGTTCTTC. Translating gives CASSPDRGYNEQFF.

The chain couples TRBV19 to TRBJ2-2, with a possible D match to TRBD2 (6 bases). The V gene's germline CDR1 is LNHDA and CDR2 SQIVND (reference sequence). V was pared by 9 bases and J by 2 bases, with 10 bases between. The CDR3 runs 13 residues. As DNA, the CDR3 is TGTGCCAGCGGACTACGAAACACCGGGGAGCTGTTTTTT. It yields the protein CASGLRNTGELFF. Variable domain in full (rest from reference TRBV19 and TRBJ2-2): DGGITQSPKYLFRKEGQNVTLSCEQNLNHDAMYWYRQDPGQGLRLIYYSQIVNDFQKGDIAEGYSVSREKKESFPLTVTSAQKNPTAFYLCASGLRNTGELFFGEGSRLTVL.

The chain employs TRBV9 and TRBJ2-3; 7 bases match TRBD2. Trimming at V came to 0 bases and at J to 0 bases, leaving 7 bases not matched to a gene. The CDR3 extends over 17 amino acids. Germline V gene sequence: CDR1 SGDLS, CDR2 YYNGEE. CDR3 DNA: TGTGCCAGCAGCGTAGGCTCTCCAGCGGGGAGCACAGATACGCAGTATTTT. This translates into CASSVGSPAGSTDTQYF.

The J gene is TRBJ2-5, the V gene TRBV2, with 7 bases aligning to TRBD2. The CDR3 runs 15 residues. V lost 4 bases, J lost 2 bases, and 7 bases stayed unmatched. Germline values: CDR1 SNHLY, CDR2 FYNNEI. CDR3 protein: CASSVTGLSQETQYF. CDR3 in DNA: TGTGCCAGCAGTGTTACGGGACTATCACAAGAGACCCAGTACTTC.

This sequence joins TRBV5-5 and TRBJ2-3; 9 bases line up with TRBD1. This CDR3 is built from 17 residues. Germline V gene data show CDR1 as SGHKS and CDR2 as YYEKEE (reference sequence). With 3 bases clipped from V and 3 bases from J, the junction kept 11 bases outside the gene matches. The CDR3 spells CASSWAPFGTGTDTQYF. The CDR3 DNA follows: TGTGCCAGCAGCTGGGCCCCTTTCGGGACAGGGACAGATACGCAGTATTTT.

The chain couples TRBV18 to TRBJ1-5; 9 bases agree with TRBD1. Germline V gives CDR1 KGHSH, CDR2 LQKENI. The CDR3 is 15 amino acids. The trim removed 5 bases at V and 3 bases at J, leaving 5 bases unmatched. The CDR3 reads CASSGTGRNNQPQHF. DNA for the CDR3: TGTGCCAGCTCAGGGACAGGGAGAAACAATCAGCCCCAGCATTTT.

The CDR3 coding sequence is TGTGCCAGCAGCCAAGATGGCGCTAGCGGGAGAATGGCAGATACGCAGTATTTT. This translates into CASSQDGASGRMADTQYF. The rearrangement uses TRBV3-1 (or the pseudogene TRBV3-2) and TRBJ2-3; TRBD2 matches at 10 bases. J lost 4 bases, V lost 0 bases, and 10 bases had no gene match. The CDR3 has 18 residues. Germline lookup yields CDR1 LGHDT and CDR2 YNNKEL (reference sequence).

J is TRBJ2-7 and V is TRBV14; possible D gene TRBD1, 6 bases. The CDR3 spans 14 residues. Germline lookup yields CDR1 SGHDN and CDR2 FVKESK. Trimming stripped 3 bases from V and 5 bases from J, with 14 bases between. CDR3 in DNA: TGTGCCAGCAGCCATTTACAGGACAGCCACGAGCAGTACTTC. This translates into CASSHLQDSHEQYF.

This sequence joins TRBV11-2 and TRBJ2-3; the match to TRBD2 covers 13 bases. Per germline, CDR1 SGHAT and CDR2 FQNNGV. After removal of 2 bases from V and 1 base from J, the junction contained 6 bases not matched to a gene. This CDR3 has 18 residues. In nucleotides, the CDR3 is TGTGCCAGCAGCTTACCCAAACTAGCGGGAGGGGGCACAGATACGCAGTATTTT. As protein: CASSLPKLAGGGTDTQYF.

The chain recombines TRBV6-6 with TRBJ1-1, with D perhaps TRBD1 (6 bases). The CDR3 contains 12 residues. Trimming stripped 7 bases from V and 8 bases from J, with 14 bases between. Germline CDR1 is MNHNY and CDR2 is SVGAGI (reference sequence). CDR3 bases: TGTGCCAGCACTAGGACAGACGGAGAAGCTTTCTTT. Protein sequence: CASTRTDGEAFF.

The V call is TRBV28, the J call TRBJ1-5; weak D call: TRBD1 (6 bases). Trimming shortened V by 6 bases and J by 0 bases, and 18 bases separated the two germline ends. CDR1 and CDR2 (germline): MDHEN, SYDVKM. This CDR3 has 17 residues. CDR3 sequence reads: CASSPPPAGASNQPQHF. The CDR3 coding sequence is TGTGCCAGCAGCCCCCCCCCAGCGGGGGCTAGCAATCAGCCCCAGCATTTT.

V and J are TRBV6-1 and TRBJ1-5; weak D call: TRBD1 (5 bases). This CDR3 is 16 amino acids long. Germline V gene lookup returns CDR1 MNHNS and CDR2 SASEGT. Trimming cost V 1 base and J 7 bases, with 17 bases left between them. CDR3 region: CASSEGLGHPRQPQHF. In DNA, the CDR3 is TGTGCCAGCAGTGAAGGCCTCGGACACCCTAGGCAGCCCCAGCATTTT.

This clone was counted once. The chain is built from TRBV5-1 and TRBJ2-1; 10 positions match TRBD2. From germline, CDR1 is SGHRS and CDR2 YFSETQ. This CDR3 has 15 residues. The trim removed 5 bases at V and 5 bases at J, leaving 7 bases unmatched. The CDR3 here is CASRASGRSNNEQFF. For the CDR3, the DNA is TGCGCCAGCAGGGCTAGCGGGAGATCGAACAATGAGCAGTTCTTC.

The gene calls are TRBV6-2 or TRBV6-3 and TRBJ2-2; 10 bases line up with TRBD1. V gave up 5 bases and J gave up 9 bases; unmatched junction bases: 9. CDR3 length: 15 residues. Germline V gene lookup returns CDR1 MNHEY and CDR2 SVGEGT. For the CDR3, the DNA is TGTGCCAGCAGTAGGACAGGGGGGGGACACCGGGAGCTGTTTTTT. Protein product: CASSRTGGGHRELFF.

The V and J genes are TRBV4-2 and TRBJ1-6, with D possibly TRBD1 on 5 matching bases. The V end lost 4 bases, the J end lost 13 bases, and 20 bases lay between the germline ends. Germline assignment: CDR1 LGHNA and CDR2 YNFKEQ. This CDR3 comprises 15 residues. The CDR3: CASSPAGLSPGPLHF. CDR3 sequence (DNA): TGTGCCAGCAGCCCCGCGGGACTCTCCCCGGGGCCCCTCCACTTT.

This chain connects TRBV6-6 to TRBJ2-1; a weak D match, TRBD1 (6 bases). Germline assignment: CDR1 MNHNY and CDR2 SVGAGI (reference sequence). The CDR3 is 16 amino acids. Trimming removed 5 bases from V and 0 bases from J, with 14 bases in between. The CDR3 sequence: CASSPRGQSSYNEQFF. DNA for the CDR3: TGTGCCAGCAGTCCGCGCGGACAGAGCTCCTACAATGAGCAGTTCTTC.

The rearrangement links TRBV5-5 to TRBJ1-2; possible D gene TRBD1, 5 bases. Germline-derived CDR1 and CDR2 are SGHKS and YYEKEE (reference sequence). The CDR3 runs 16 residues. The V gene lost 0 bases and the J gene lost 1 base, with 13 bases spanning the gap. The CDR3 region is CASSLAPDRINYGYTF. The CDR3 DNA is TGTGCCAGCAGCTTGGCCCCTGACAGAATTAACTATGGCTACACCTTC.